A single sample is the source of the 9 T cell receptor beta chains below, sequenced in a study of T cells in Graves' hyperthyroidism and ophthalmopathy. Amplification of TCR beta CDR3 regions was performed using RNA transcripts as template. First-round RT-PCR targeting the TCR CDR3 was performed with the HTBI primer set. TCRdb redid the calling of the multiplex PCR reads with MiXCR, one entry per CDR3 protein. The sample lists hundreds of thousands of distinct CDR3 sequences; around 15% were seen once. The sample consisted of blood. The receptors stem from a woman in her sixties or seventies with Graves' ophthalmopathy.

This clonotype turned up a few times. The chain combines TRBV24-1 with TRBJ2-3, with a possible D match to TRBD1 (5 bases). CDR1 KGHDR and CDR2 SFDVKD come from the germline V gene. The CDR3 runs 12 residues. V shed 12 bases and J shed 0 bases, with 9 bases lying between them. CDR3 protein: CASQGSTDTQYF. The CDR3, as DNA: TGTGCCTCGCAGGGTAGCACAGATACGCAGTATTTT.

J is TRBJ1-2 and V is TRBV5-1, with D possibly being TRBD1 (6 bases). Germline V gene data show CDR1 as SGHRS and CDR2 as YFSETQ. This CDR3 region has 15 residues. The V and J ends lost 0 bases and 1 base respectively, with 10 bases between them. CDR3: CASSLGQAFNYGYTF. As DNA, the CDR3 is TGCGCCAGCAGCTTGGGACAGGCTTTTAACTATGGCTACACCTTC.

This clonotype was seen ten or more times. The CDR3 region is CASQDPGGMHTEAFF. CDR3 nucleotide sequence: TGTGCCAGCCAGGACCCAGGGGGAATGCACACTGAAGCTTTCTTT. This chain connects TRBV11-2 to TRBJ1-1, with TRBD1 matching 7 bases. Germline V gives CDR1 SGHAT, CDR2 FQNNGV. V gave up 8 bases and J gave up 3 bases; unmatched junction bases: 12. This CDR3 has 15 residues.

This clonotype was picked up many times. V and J are TRBV18 and TRBJ2-2; D uncertain. Trimming shortened V by 8 bases and J by 7 bases, and 14 bases separated the two germline ends. CDR3 size: 13 residues. Looked up from germline, CDR1 is KGHSH and CDR2 is LQKENI. CDR3 sequence (DNA): TGTGCCAGCAAACAGCTGCAAAGCGGGGAGCTGTTTTTT. It yields the protein CASKQLQSGELFF.

This clonotype was seen at least ten times. The chain uses TRBV12-3 or TRBV12-4 and TRBJ2-3; 7 nucleotides match TRBD2. J was trimmed by 2 bases and V by 4 bases; bases with no gene match: 6. This CDR3 has 15 residues. The chain's CDR3 is CASSSRDYPTDTQYF. The DNA for the CDR3 is TGTGCCAGCAGTTCCCGGGACTACCCCACAGATACGCAGTATTTT.

This clonotype was seen a single time. The junction departs from the called germline gene at one end, perhaps through a read error. This chain joins TRBV6-2 or TRBV6-3 and TRBJ1-1, with D perhaps matching TRBD1 (6 bases). Germline V lookup: CDR1 MNHEY, CDR2 SVGEGT. The CDR3 length is 13 residues. The CDR3 region is CTSSDTGSTEAFF. Written as DNA, the CDR3 is TGTACCAGCAGTGACACAGGGTCGACTGAAGCTTTCTTT.

This clonotype was recorded many times. Here the CDR3 reads CASRHSAGIAYEQYF. The DNA for the CDR3 is TGTGCCAGCAGACACAGTGCAGGGATCGCCTACGAGCAGTACTTC. V is TRBV3-1 and J is TRBJ2-7; a weak D match, TRBD1 (5 bases). This CDR3 has 15 amino acids. The germline CDR1 and CDR2 sequences are LGHDT and YNNKEL (reference sequence). V dropped 6 bases and J dropped 2 bases, with 17 bases sitting between them.

This clonotype was seen repeatedly, ten times or more. This rearrangement joins TRBV24-1 to TRBJ2-5; 8 positions match TRBD2. J gave up 1 base and V 0 bases, and 0 bases lay outside the gene matches. This CDR3 region has 15 residues. Germline CDR1 and CDR2: KGHDR and SFDVKD. The CDR3 loop reads CATSDLRGGQETQYF. The CDR3 nucleotides are TGTGCCACCAGTGATTTGCGGGGGGGCCAAGAGACCCAGTACTTC.

The chain uses TRBV6-1 and TRBJ2-4, with a weak D call TRBD2 (5 bases). Trimming shortened V by 5 bases and J by 3 bases, and 11 bases separated the two germline ends. Germline V gives CDR1 MNHNS, CDR2 SASEGT. CDR3 size: 14 residues. CDR3 loop: CASSKTGNKNIQYF. The DNA for the CDR3 is TGTGCCAGCAGTAAAACGGGGAACAAAAACATTCAGTACTTC.